The 21 T cell receptor beta chains below come from one sample, sequenced in a study of blood T cell repertoires in COVID-19 (dated by TCRdb to 2018 to 2020). The protocol used for the library was the immunoSEQ multiplex PCR assay. As stored in TCRdb, this immuneACCESS dataset retains in-frame rearrangements with V and J assigned. A fraction of the clones does not appear; measured against another copy, unresolved V genes explain less than half of the discrepancy, and the remainder lacks a known reason. Present in this sample are more than 65,000 clones, around four fifths of which were seen just once. The ten largest clones represent over 9.5% of the sample. The sequenced material came from peripheral blood. The receptors derive from a human donor in a cohort sampled during active COVID-19.

The gene calls are TRBV28 and TRBJ2-5, with TRBD1 identical over 7 bases. The CDR3 runs to 16 residues. V was pared by 5 bases and J by 2 bases, with 11 bases of the junction left unmatched. The germline V gene has CDR1 MDHEN and CDR2 SYDVKM. The CDR3 coding sequence is TGTGCCAGCAGTCCCGCGAGACAGGGTACTCAAGAGACCCAGTACTTC. Protein product: CASSPARQGTQETQYF.

The J gene is TRBJ2-1, the V gene TRBV18, with 8 bases matching TRBD2. The CDR3 spans 15 residues. V lost 4 bases and J lost 0; bases outside the gene matches: 2. Germline V gene sequence: CDR1 KGHSH, CDR2 LQKENI. CDR3 sequence (DNA): TGTGCCAGCTCACTGGGACTAGTCTCCTACAATGAGCAGTTCTTC. Translated, it gives CASSLGLVSYNEQFF.

The chain links TRBV7-2 to TRBJ1-2; D is unclear. The ends were cut back, 7 bases at V and 8 bases at J, with 23 bases in the middle. Germline CDR1 SGHTA, CDR2 FQGNSA. The CDR3 is made up of 15 amino acids. The CDR3 region is CASILPAGRTGGYTF. The DNA for the CDR3 is TGTGCCAGCATTTTACCCGCGGGTCGTACCGGCGGCTACACCTTC.

The CDR3: CASSEARGYGYTF. The CDR3 DNA follows: TGTGCCAGCAGTGAAGCGCGAGGATATGGCTACACCTTC. V usage is TRBV6-1 and J usage is TRBJ1-2; D uncertain. Germline V gene data show CDR1 as MNHNS and CDR2 as SASEGT. The V gene lost 0 bases and the J gene lost 5 bases, with 7 bases spanning the gap. The CDR3 is 13 amino acids.

This clone has only a few counts. Other DNA sequences in the same sample also yield this CDR3. The CDR3 sequence is CASSLRGQGAGANVLTF. In DNA, the CDR3 is TGTGCCAGCAGCTTACGTGGACAGGGGGCTGGGGCCAACGTCCTGACTTTC. The chain has TRBV7-2 and TRBJ2-6; 10 bases match TRBD1. The CDR3 is made up of 17 amino acids. J was trimmed by 2 bases and V by 2 bases; bases with no gene match: 3. Germline V lookup: CDR1 SGHTA, CDR2 FQGNSA.

This clone was counted a few times. The V and J genes are TRBV2 and TRBJ1-5; no clear D. Germline V CDR1 and CDR2: SNHLY, FYNNEI. The ends were cut back, 2 bases at V and 7 bases at J, with 18 bases in the middle. This CDR3 has 16 amino acids. In DNA form, the CDR3 reads TGTGCCAGCAGTGAACGGCGGCCCTCGGTAGGCCAGCCCCAGCATTTT. This translates into CASSERRPSVGQPQHF. Filled out from reference TRBV2 and TRBJ1-5, the complete variable domain reads EPEVTQTPSHQVTQMGQEVILRCVPISNHLYFYWYRQILGQKVEFLVSFYNNEISEKSEIFDDQFSVERPDGSNFTLKIRSTKLEDSAMYFCASSERRPSVGQPQHFGDGTRLSIL.

This clone was picked up a small number of times. The gene calls are TRBV11-3 and TRBJ2-7; weak D call: TRBD2 (5 bases). The CDR3 loop spans 17 amino acids. Germline values: CDR1 SGHNT, CDR2 YENEEA. V lost 0 bases and J 3 bases, leaving 18 bases between the germline ends. The CDR3 sequence: CASSLDSGYSTYYEQYF. The CDR3 DNA is TGTGCCAGCAGCTTAGACTCGGGGTACTCCACCTACTACGAGCAGTACTTC.

The CDR3, as DNA: TGTGCCAGCAGTGTTCCTAGCGGGACCACAGATACGCAGTATTTT. Translated: CASSVPSGTTDTQYF. This rearrangement joins TRBV2 to TRBJ2-3; 9 bases align to TRBD2. The germline CDR1 and CDR2 sequences are SNHLY and FYNNEI. V gave up 4 bases and J gave up 2 bases; unmatched junction bases: 4. The length of the CDR3 is 15 residues.

This rearrangement joins TRBV28 to TRBJ2-1; 12 bases agree with TRBD2. This CDR3 is 15 amino acids long. In germline, CDR1 is MDHEN, CDR2 SYDVKM. The ends lost 2 bases at V and 9 bases at J; junction bases unmatched: 5. The CDR3 nucleotides are TGTGCCAGCAGTTTACGTCGACTAGCGGGAGCTGAGCAGTTCTTC. Translated, it gives CASSLRRLAGAEQFF.

This sequence joins TRBV5-1 and TRBJ2-7, with TRBD1 matching 8 bases. Germline V lookup: CDR1 SGHRS, CDR2 YFSETQ. V lost 0 bases and J lost 2; bases outside the gene matches: 4. CDR3 size: 15 residues. The DNA of the CDR3 is TGCGCCAGCAGCTTGGCCGGACAGGGAGCCTACGAGCAGTACTTC. This translates into CASSLAGQGAYEQYF.

V is TRBV14 and J is TRBJ2-5; D call uncertain. The V end lost 2 bases, the J end lost 5 bases, and 9 bases lay between the germline ends. The germline gives CDR1 SGHDN, CDR2 FVKESK. The CDR3 has 13 residues. This CDR3 reads CASSQYAQETQYF. CDR3 DNA: TGTGCCAGCAGCCAATATGCCCAGGAGACCCAGTACTTC.

The chain couples TRBV6-6 to TRBJ2-7, with a weak D call TRBD2 (6 bases). The germline CDR1 and CDR2 sequences are MNHNY and SVGAGI (reference sequence). There are 13 residues in the CDR3. V lost 2 bases to trimming and J lost 3 bases, with 8 bases between them. CDR3 sequence (DNA): TGTGCCAGCAGTTACCGGGACTTCTACGAGCAGTACTTC. Residues: CASSYRDFYEQYF.

This CDR3 is CASRSQGQPNEKLFF. CDR3 nucleotide sequence: TGTGCCAGCAGGTCACAGGGGCAACCGAATGAAAAACTGTTTTTT. The V call is TRBV5-5, the J call TRBJ1-4; 7 bases map to TRBD1. Germline V lookup: CDR1 SGHKS, CDR2 YYEKEE (reference sequence). This CDR3 spans 15 amino acids. Unmatched junction bases numbered 9, after V lost 5 bases and J lost 5 bases.

CDR3: CASSPLLADDNEQFF. For the CDR3, the DNA is TGTGCCAGCTCACCACTACTAGCGGATGACAATGAGCAGTTCTTC. This sequence joins TRBV18 and TRBJ2-1, with 8 bases matching TRBD2. CDR1 is KGHSH and CDR2 is LQKENI in the germline V gene. The junction had 4 bases not matched to a gene; V was cut back by 1 base and J by 5 bases. The CDR3 runs to 15 residues.

V usage is TRBV28 and J usage is TRBJ1-2; D is unclear. Germline V gene sequence: CDR1 MDHEN, CDR2 SYDVKM. The ends were cut back, 2 bases at V and 4 bases at J, with 17 bases in the middle. The CDR3 consists of 16 residues. The CDR3 nucleotides read TGTGCCAGCAGTTTAACCCCCGGGGTTCAACTCTATGGCTACACCTTC. Translating gives CASSLTPGVQLYGYTF.

In its sample, this clone was seen a few times. The rearrangement joins TRBV7-9 to TRBJ1-3, with a weak D call TRBD1 (5 bases). CDR3 length: 16 residues. Germline lookup yields CDR1 SEHNR and CDR2 FQNEAQ (reference sequence). Trimming pared 5 bases from V and 0 bases from J, leaving 14 bases between. The CDR3 loop reads CASSPRRGTSGNTIYF. CDR3 nucleotides: TGTGCCAGCAGCCCGAGGCGGGGCACCTCTGGAAACACCATATATTTT.

The V gene is TRBV7-3, the J gene TRBJ2-1, with 7 positions matching TRBD1. The CDR3 covers 18 residues. Germline V gives CDR1 SGHTA, CDR2 FQGTGA. V trimming: 1 base; J trimming: 0 bases; junction bases outside the gene matches: 9. CDR3 protein: CASSLILGQTSSYNEQFF. CDR3 coding DNA: TGTGCCAGCAGCTTAATATTGGGACAGACAAGCTCCTACAATGAGCAGTTCTTC.

The J gene is TRBJ2-6, the V gene TRBV10-3, with a tentative D call TRBD1 (6 bases). The CDR3 spans 20 residues. Trimming took off 0 bases at V and 0 bases at J, with 18 bases between the two ends. The germline CDR1 and CDR2 sequences are ENHRY and SYGVKD. The CDR3 protein is CAISESPRDTWSSGANVLTF. The CDR3 nucleotides are TGTGCCATCAGTGAGTCACCCCGGGACACCTGGAGCTCTGGGGCCAACGTCCTGACTTTC.

This rearrangement joins TRBV11-2 to TRBJ2-7; D may be TRBD2 (7 bases). The V and J ends lost 6 bases and 1 base respectively, with 13 bases between them. This CDR3 is 14 amino acids long. Germline V CDR1 and CDR2: SGHAT, FQNNGV. In DNA form, the CDR3 reads TGTGCCAGCAGGCGAGGGGGGGCATCCTACGAGCAGTACTTC. Its translation is CASRRGGASYEQYF.

This chain connects TRBV6-5 to TRBJ2-5, with D maybe TRBD1 (5 bases). CDR1 MNHEY and CDR2 SVGAGI come from the germline V gene. The ends were cut back, 5 bases at V and 0 bases at J, with 7 bases in the middle. The CDR3 contains 13 residues. In DNA form, the CDR3 reads TGTGCCAGCAGTAAGACAGACCAAGAGACCCAGTACTTC. Encoded protein: CASSKTDQETQYF.

The chain recombines TRBV5-3 with TRBJ1-3; D gene unclear. TRBV5-3 is recorded as an ORF, its role being uncertain. The CDR3 is 16 amino acids. Trimming took 4 bases from V and 3 from J, leaving 17 bases between them. The CDR3 coding sequence is TGTGCCAGAAGCCTGCGGGTCGCAGACTTTGGAAACACCATATATTTT. It specifies CARSLRVADFGNTIYF.